Each of the 9 T cell receptor beta chains below was sequenced from the same sample in a study of blood T cell repertoires in COVID-19. Sequencing used immunoSEQ multiplex PCR; TCRdb keeps in-frame clones, though not all of them. Of some 390,000 clones detected, approximately 90% appear once; the ten largest clones hold 0.95% to 1.3%. The sequencing input was PBMCs or T cells enriched from blood (not recorded which). The origin of the receptors is a young man who had recovered from COVID-19.

The chain couples TRBV11-2 to TRBJ2-7; D possibly corresponds to TRBD2 (6 bases). The germline CDR1 and CDR2 sequences are SGHAT and FQNNGV. This CDR3 is 14 amino acids long. V lost 2 bases to trimming and J lost 5 bases, with 13 bases between them. CDR3 coding DNA: TGTGCCAGCAGCTTATACGGGAGAGGGAACGAGCAGTACTTC. It yields the protein CASSLYGRGNEQYF.

This clone was detected once. The chain is built from TRBV10-3 and TRBJ2-1; 8 positions match TRBD1. V trimming: 2 bases; J trimming: 5 bases; junction bases outside the gene matches: 5. Germline V gives CDR1 ENHRY, CDR2 SYGVKD. The CDR3 is made up of 15 amino acids. The DNA for the CDR3 is TGTGCCATCAGTGAGACGGGACAGGCCCACAATGAGCAGTTCTTC. As protein: CAISETGQAHNEQFF.

This chain links TRBV27 with TRBJ1-6; 7 bases are a match to TRBD1. CDR3 length: 15 residues. Per the germline V gene, CDR1 is MNHEY and CDR2 is SMNVEV (reference sequence). Unmatched junction bases numbered 8, after V lost 5 bases and J lost 7 bases. The CDR3 DNA follows: TGTGCCAGCAGTATACGTCGGGACAGAAATTCACCCCTCCACTTT. This codes for CASSIRRDRNSPLHF.

The V and J genes are TRBV11-3 and TRBJ2-2, with 7 bases lining up with TRBD1. Losses at the gene ends were 4 bases for V and 4 bases for J; bases not matched to a gene: 3. The CDR3 covers 14 residues. Per germline, CDR1 SGHNT and CDR2 YENEEA. The CDR3 DNA is TGTGCCAGCAGCTCGACAGGGTTCACCGGGGAGCTGTTTTTT. Its translation: CASSSTGFTGELFF.

This chain links TRBV7-8 with TRBJ2-7; D not certain. The V end lost 3 bases, the J end lost 2 bases, and 14 bases lay between the germline ends. CDR1 SGHVS and CDR2 FQNEAQ come from the germline V gene. The CDR3 is 15 amino acids. The CDR3 bases are TGTGCCAGCAGCTTCAAACAGAGACGGACCTACGAGCAGTACTTC. Protein product: CASSFKQRRTYEQYF. Full variable domain (remainder filled in from reference TRBV7-8 and TRBJ2-7): GAGVSQSPRYKVAKRGQDVALRCDPISGHVSLFWYQQALGQGPEFLTYFQNEAQLDKSGLPSDRFFAERPEGSVSTLKIQRTQQEDSAVYLCASSFKQRRTYEQYFGPGTRLTVT.

The genes are TRBV10-3 and TRBJ2-1; 8 positions match TRBD2. CDR3 length: 14 amino acids. Trimming removed 8 bases from V and 5 bases from J; junction bases left unmatched: 8. CDR1 and CDR2 from the germline V gene are ENHRY and SYGVKD. CDR3 nucleotides: TGTGCCATCTCGCCGGGAGGGACTGACAATGAGCAGTTCTTC. This gives the protein CAISPGGTDNEQFF.

The CDR3 region has the DNA TGCGCCAGCAGCTTGGGCGCTAGCGTTCTTGGGGAGACCCAGTACTTC. It codes for CASSLGASVLGETQYF. V gene TRBV5-1 combines with J gene TRBJ2-5; tentative D call: TRBD2 (6 bases). Trimming took 0 bases from V and 5 from J, leaving 17 bases between them. Germline values: CDR1 SGHRS, CDR2 YFSETQ. This CDR3 is built from 16 residues. The variable domain in full, completed from reference TRBV5-1 and TRBJ2-5, reads KAGVTQTPRYLIKTRGQQVTLSCSPISGHRSVSWYQQTPGQGLQFLFEYFSETQRNKGNFPGRFSGRQFSNSRSEMNVSTLELGDSALYLCASSLGASVLGETQYFGPGTRLLVL.

The chain is built from TRBV18 and TRBJ1-1; 7 nucleotides match TRBD1. Looked up from germline, CDR1 is KGHSH and CDR2 is LQKENI. This CDR3 has 14 amino acids. V was clipped by 6 bases and J by 3 bases; unmatched bases: 7. CDR3 sequence (DNA): TGTGCCAGCTCCCTTACCCAGGGGGACACTGAAGCTTTCTTT. Translating gives CASSLTQGDTEAFF.

The table lists this clone with a count of one. The chain is built from TRBV5-1 and TRBJ2-3, with 8 bases fitting TRBD2. The V and J ends lost 2 bases and 0 bases, in that order; junction bases with no gene match: 2. CDR1 and CDR2 from the germline V gene are SGHRS and YFSETQ. The CDR3 contains 15 residues. CDR3 residues: CASSFPSGSTDTQYF. In DNA form, the CDR3 reads TGCGCCAGCAGCTTTCCTAGCGGGAGCACAGATACGCAGTATTTT.